The 29 T cell receptor beta chains below all came from one sample that was sequenced in a study of neoadjuvant anti-PD-1 for oral cavity cancer. Some clones are missing from TCRdb's copy, which holds only in-frame ones; the method was immunoSEQ multiplex PCR. The sample yields around 37,000 clones, about 36% seen once. Time point: after neoadjuvant nivolumab, at surgical resection. The sample here was tumor tissue, taken after nivolumab (anti-PD-1) treatment. These receptors were taken from a person aged 35-79 years with oral cavity squamous cell carcinoma.

This clone has a handful of counts. The chain couples TRBV15 to TRBJ1-2; TRBD1 aligns across 9 bases. Trimming cost V 3 bases and J 2 bases; bases outside gene matches: 4. Germline V gene lookup returns CDR1 LNHNV and CDR2 YYDKDF (reference sequence). The CDR3 runs 15 residues. The CDR3: CATSRGTGSNYGYTF. CDR3 DNA: TGTGCCACCAGCAGGGGGACAGGGTCCAACTATGGCTACACCTTC. The full variable domain, rest sourced from reference TRBV15 and TRBJ1-2, is DAMVIQNPRYQVTQFGKPVTLSCSQTLNHNVMYWYQQKSSQAPKLLFHYYDKDFNNEADTPDNFQSRRPNTSFCFLDIRSPGLGDTAMYLCATSRGTGSNYGYTFGSGTRLTVV.

V and J are TRBV28 and TRBJ1-2, with 9 bases lining up with TRBD1. The V segment lost 3 bases and the J segment 7 bases; nucleotides outside the gene matches: 9. Germline values: CDR1 MDHEN, CDR2 SYDVKM. The CDR3 loop spans 15 amino acids. The CDR3 loop is CASSFMGTGNGGYTF. In nucleotides, the CDR3 is TGTGCCAGCAGTTTTATGGGGACAGGGAATGGTGGCTACACCTTC.

V is TRBV29-1 and J is TRBJ2-1; D is perhaps TRBD2 (6 bases). The CDR3 has 14 amino acids. The V gene's germline CDR1 is SQVTM and CDR2 ANQGSEA. Trimming pared 3 bases from V and 0 bases from J, leaving 9 bases between. CDR3 residues: CSVDLASSYNEQFF. CDR3 DNA: TGCAGCGTTGATCTAGCGAGCTCCTACAATGAGCAGTTCTTC.

This clone was seen only a few times. The rearrangement joins TRBV10-3 to TRBJ2-7, with D possibly matching TRBD1 (5 bases). V shed 4 bases and J shed 0 bases, with 10 bases lying between them. The length of the CDR3 is 14 residues. Germline V gene sequence: CDR1 ENHRY, CDR2 SYGVKD. The CDR3 sequence: CAISALTASYEQYF. DNA for the CDR3: TGTGCCATCAGTGCCTTGACAGCCTCCTACGAGCAGTACTTC.

The V gene is TRBV28, the J gene TRBJ2-5; 7 bases line up with TRBD1. The length of the CDR3 is 15 residues. After removal of 7 bases from V and 5 bases from J, the junction contained 13 bases not matched to a gene. Germline V gene lookup returns CDR1 MDHEN and CDR2 SYDVKM. The CDR3 DNA reads as TGTGCCAGCACCCCGACAGGGCGGATGAGGGAGACCCAGTACTTC. Its protein is CASTPTGRMRETQYF.

The chain has TRBV7-9 and TRBJ2-2; the D call may be TRBD1 or TRBD2 (5 bases each). The germline CDR1 and CDR2 sequences are SEHNR and FQNEAQ (reference sequence). V was clipped by 1 base and J by 6 bases, with 15 bases between them. This CDR3 comprises 16 residues. CDR3 nucleotides: TGTGCCAGCAGCTTAGGAGGGGCAGCGTTCTCCGGGGAGCTGTTTTTT. It specifies CASSLGGAAFSGELFF.

This clone is medium-sized (0.01 to 0.1%). Distinct nucleotide sequences in the sample also encode this CDR3. The chain links TRBV5-1 to TRBJ2-7; D might be TRBD2 (5 bases). CDR1 and CDR2 (germline): SGHRS, YFSETQ. This CDR3 has 12 amino acids. Trimming cost V 0 bases and J 6 bases, with 7 bases left between them. CDR3 sequence: CASSLAGGEQYF. DNA of the CDR3: TGCGCCAGCAGCTTGGCTGGAGGCGAGCAGTACTTC.

The chain combines TRBV9 with TRBJ1-2; unclear D gene. This CDR3 spans 14 amino acids. Germline V gene lookup returns CDR1 SGDLS and CDR2 YYNGEE. Trimming took off 0 bases at V and 3 bases at J, with 9 bases between the two ends. The CDR3 loop is CASSVAAWDYGYTF. The CDR3 DNA reads TGTGCCAGCAGCGTAGCTGCGTGGGACTATGGCTACACCTTC.

V and J are TRBV5-4 and TRBJ1-1; D unclear. V lost 4 bases, J lost 1 base, and 11 bases lay in between. The germline V gene encodes CDR1 SGHNT and CDR2 YYREEE (reference sequence). This CDR3 has 14 residues. The CDR3 DNA sequence: TGTGCCAGCAGCGACTACTACAAGAACACTGAAGCTTTCTTT. Residues: CASSDYYKNTEAFF.

The chain is built from TRBV5-4 and TRBJ2-7; D possibly matches TRBD1 or TRBD2 (6 bases each). Germline-derived CDR1 and CDR2 are SGHNT and YYREEE (reference sequence). Trimming took 2 bases from V and 6 from J, leaving 12 bases between them. The CDR3 is 13 residues long. This chain's CDR3 is CASSFRQEGEQYF. For the CDR3, the DNA is TGTGCCAGCAGCTTCCGACAGGAGGGCGAGCAGTACTTC.

There are a few counts of this clone. V and J are TRBV7-9 and TRBJ2-3; D remains ambiguous. The CDR3 is made up of 16 amino acids. Germline V gene sequence: CDR1 SEHNR, CDR2 FQNEAQ (reference sequence). V was cut by 5 bases and J by 0 bases, with 15 bases left in between. CDR3 in DNA: TGTGCCAGCAGCCAAAATGGCGGTACTAGCACAGATACGCAGTATTTT. Translating gives CASSQNGGTSTDTQYF. The variable domain in full, with the rest retrieved from reference TRBV7-9 and TRBJ2-3, is DTGVSQNPRHKITKRGQNVTFRCDPISEHNRLYWYRQTLGQGPEFLTYFQNEAQLEKSRLLSDRFSAERPKGSFSTLEIQRTEQGDSAMYLCASSQNGGTSTDTQYFGPGTRLTVL.

The J gene is TRBJ2-7, the V gene TRBV4-2; no clear D. Trimming removed 4 bases at V and 2 bases at J, with 12 bases between. CDR1 LGHNA and CDR2 YNFKEQ come from the germline V gene. The length of the CDR3 is 14 residues. The DNA for the CDR3 is TGTGCCAGCAGCCCCTCGACGGAACCCTACGAGCAGTACTTC. It yields the protein CASSPSTEPYEQYF.

CDR3 amino acids: CASSPGQGFQPQHF. The CDR3 bases are TGCGCCAGCAGCCCGGGACAGGGTTTTCAGCCCCAGCATTTT. This chain joins TRBV5-1 and TRBJ1-5, with 9 nucleotides matching TRBD1. J gave up 6 bases and V 4 bases, and 5 bases lay outside the gene matches. Germline V gene sequence: CDR1 SGHRS, CDR2 YFSETQ. This CDR3 spans 14 amino acids.

The chain links TRBV30 to TRBJ1-3; D call uncertain. The CDR3 is 15 residues long. The germline V gene has CDR1 GTSNPN and CDR2 SVGIG (reference sequence). The germline V and J ends were trimmed by 2 bases and 0 bases, with 11 bases remaining between them. The CDR3, as DNA: TGTGCCTGGAGTCGGCTGAGGCTCTCTGGAAACACCATATATTTT. Its translation is CAWSRLRLSGNTIYF. The entire variable domain, with the rest obtained from reference TRBV30 and TRBJ1-3, is as follows: SQTIHQWPATLVQPVGSPLSLECTVEGTSNPNLYWYRQAAGRGLQLLFYSVGIGQISSEVPQNLSASRPQDRQFILSSKKLLLSDSGFYLCAWSRLRLSGNTIYFGEGSWLTVV.

The CDR3, as DNA: TGTGCCAGCAGCTTAGCAGCGGGAGTACAAGAGACCCAGTACTTC. This translates into CASSLAAGVQETQYF. The rearrangement links TRBV13 to TRBJ2-5; 8 bases line up with TRBD2. This CDR3 contains 15 residues. Germline V gives CDR1 PRHDT, CDR2 FYEKMQ (reference sequence). The ends lost 1 base at V and 2 bases at J; junction bases unmatched: 3.

The V and J genes are TRBV6-4 and TRBJ2-5; D may be TRBD2 (6 bases). Germline lookup yields CDR1 MRHNA and CDR2 SNTAGT. V lost 4 bases to trimming and J lost 0 bases, with 18 bases between them. The CDR3 length is 17 residues. The CDR3 here is CASSAGSGPSYQETQYF. DNA of the CDR3: TGTGCCAGCAGTGCGGGTAGCGGCCCTTCGTACCAAGAGACCCAGTACTTC.

The J gene is TRBJ2-3, the V gene TRBV4-2, with 7 positions matching TRBD1. J gave up 0 bases and V 4 bases, and 7 bases lay outside the gene matches. The CDR3 is 16 residues long. The germline CDR1 and CDR2 sequences are LGHNA and YNFKEQ. As DNA, the CDR3 is TGTGCCAGCAGCCCGACGACAGGGCAAAGCACAGATACGCAGTATTTT. Translation gives CASSPTTGQSTDTQYF.

The V call is TRBV9, the J call TRBJ1-5; D perhaps matches TRBD1 (6 bases). CDR1 is SGDLS and CDR2 is YYNGEE in the germline V gene. V lost 3 bases, J lost 5 bases, and 15 bases lay in between. The CDR3 sequence is 15 residues long. The chain's CDR3 is CASSAAGEGHQPQHF. In DNA, the CDR3 is TGTGCCAGCAGCGCCGCAGGGGAAGGCCATCAGCCCCAGCATTTT.

The chain carries TRBV14 and TRBJ1-2; TRBD1 agrees at 7 bases. Trimming removed 0 bases from V and 7 bases from J; junction bases left unmatched: 8. Germline lookup yields CDR1 SGHDN and CDR2 FVKESK. The CDR3 has 15 amino acids. The CDR3 here is CASSQDLRGLVGYTF. CDR3 nucleotide sequence: TGTGCCAGCAGCCAAGATCTAAGGGGGCTCGTTGGCTACACCTTC.

This chain links TRBV5-4 with TRBJ1-1; D remains ambiguous. Germline loops: CDR1 SGHNT, CDR2 YYREEE (reference sequence). CDR3 size: 14 residues. V gave up 0 bases and J gave up 0 bases, with 6 bases separating them. The CDR3 loop is CASSLGSMNTEAFF. The CDR3 region has the DNA TGTGCCAGCAGCTTGGGGAGCATGAACACTGAAGCTTTCTTT. Using reference TRBV5-4 and TRBJ1-1 for the parts outside the CDR3, the full variable domain is ETGVTQSPTHLIKTRGQQVTLRCSSQSGHNTVSWYQQALGQGPQFIFQYYREEENGRGNFPPRFSGLQFPNYSSELNVNALELDDSALYLCASSLGSMNTEAFFGQGTRLTVV.

The sample holds a few counts of this clone. The chain carries TRBV11-2 and TRBJ1-1, with TRBD1 identical over 11 bases. The CDR3 consists of 14 residues. V was pared by 4 bases and J by 10 bases, with 8 bases of the junction left unmatched. Germline CDR1 is SGHAT and CDR2 is FQNNGV. CDR3 nucleotides: TGTGCCAGCAGCTACGAGGACAGGGGGCGCGGAGCTTTCTTT. Protein sequence: CASSYEDRGRGAFF.

Turning to this clone: An end of the junction differs from the germline gene, which may be a read error. The V and J genes are TRBV29-1 and TRBJ2-7; D is perhaps TRBD2 (6 bases). Germline CDR1 and CDR2: SQVTM and ANQGSEA. This CDR3 spans 15 amino acids. As DNA, the CDR3 is TGCAACGAGGGGCGATCGGCGACTAGTCCCCCGGAGCGGGCCTTC. This sequence encodes CNEGRSATSPPERAF.

The V call is TRBV29-1, the J call TRBJ1-4; D possibly corresponds to TRBD1 (5 bases). Germline assignment: CDR1 SQVTM and CDR2 ANQGSEA. V was shortened by 7 bases and J by 0 bases, with 12 bases between the two germline ends. CDR3 length equals 14 residues. The CDR3 DNA sequence: TGCAGCGCGGAACTAGGGGCAACTAATGAAAAACTGTTTTTT. It yields the protein CSAELGATNEKLFF.

DNA of the CDR3: TGTGCCAGCAGCTTTTCTCAGGGTAGTGGCCAAGAGACCCAGTACTTC. Amino acid sequence: CASSFSQGSGQETQYF. The rearrangement links TRBV7-9 to TRBJ2-5, with D possibly matching TRBD1 (5 bases). CDR1 is SEHNR and CDR2 is FQNEAQ in the germline V gene (reference sequence). Between the trimmed V and J ends, which lost 3 bases and 1 base, there was a span of 15 bases. The CDR3 loop spans 16 amino acids. The full variable domain, with the rest looked up from reference TRBV7-9 and TRBJ2-5, is DTGVSQNPRHKITKRGQNVTFRCDPISEHNRLYWYRQTLGQGPEFLTYFQNEAQLEKSRLLSDRFSAERPKGSFSTLEIQRTEQGDSAMYLCASSFSQGSGQETQYFGPGTRLLVL.

V usage is TRBV7-8 and J usage is TRBJ2-7; a possible D gene is TRBD1 (7 bases). Germline lookup yields CDR1 SGHVS and CDR2 FQNEAQ. The CDR3 sequence is 16 residues long. V dropped 5 bases and J dropped 3 bases, with 20 bases sitting between them. CDR3 region: CASSPMAGQSFYEQYF. The CDR3 nucleotides read TGTGCCAGCAGCCCGATGGCGGGACAGAGCTTCTACGAGCAGTACTTC.

V usage is TRBV9 and J usage is TRBJ2-1; 9 positions agree with TRBD2. The CDR3 has 16 residues. Trimming at V came to 0 bases and at J to 9 bases, leaving 10 bases not matched to a gene. Per the germline V gene, CDR1 is SGDLS and CDR2 is YYNGEE. The CDR3 DNA reads TGTGCCAGCAGCGTAGGAGTTAGCGGGGGAAGAGGTGAGCAGTTCTTC. Protein sequence: CASSVGVSGGRGEQFF.

This clone was detected a few times. V gene TRBV11-2 combines with J gene TRBJ1-2; tentative D call: TRBD1 (5 bases). Germline lookup yields CDR1 SGHAT and CDR2 FQNNGV. V lost 1 base to trimming and J lost 8 bases, with 14 bases between them. The CDR3 length is 14 residues. The CDR3 here is CASSLGEGLGGYTF. The DNA for the CDR3 is TGTGCCAGCAGCTTAGGGGAGGGGCTCGGGGGCTACACCTTC. The entire variable domain, with the rest obtained from reference TRBV11-2 and TRBJ1-2, is as follows: EAGVAQSPRYKIIEKRQSVAFWCNPISGHATLYWYQQILGQGPKLLIQFQNNGVVDDSQLPKDRFSAERLKGVDSTLKIQPAKLEDSAVYLCASSLGEGLGGYTFGSGTRLTVV.

The table lists this clone with a few counts. CDR3 in amino acids: CATRPGGRGETQYF. The CDR3 DNA follows: TGTGCCACGCGGCCCGGAGGCCGCGGTGAGACCCAGTACTTC. V gene TRBV10-3 combines with J gene TRBJ2-5, with D possibly matching TRBD2 (5 bases). Germline CDR1 ENHRY, CDR2 SYGVKD. This CDR3 is built from 14 residues. The V end was cut by 10 bases, the J end by 5 bases, with 20 bases between.

V usage is TRBV2 and J usage is TRBJ2-1; D possibly corresponds to TRBD2 (6 bases). The CDR3 has 15 amino acids. CDR1 and CDR2 from the germline V gene are SNHLY and FYNNEI. V lost 7 bases and J 4 bases, leaving 17 bases between the germline ends. The CDR3 sequence is CASMRGGGAYNEQFF. In DNA form, the CDR3 reads TGTGCCAGCATGAGGGGAGGAGGTGCTTACAATGAGCAGTTCTTC.